The 6 T cell receptor beta chains listed next were all sequenced from one sample in a study of blood T cell repertoires in COVID-19. Libraries were prepared by immunoSEQ multiplex PCR; TCRdb keeps only in-frame clonotypes and omits some of them. Altogether roughly 38,000 clones are present, roughly 90% being singletons, with the ten largest covering less than 30%. Material: peripheral blood. These receptors came from a man between 60 and 75 years old with active or convalescent COVID-19.

This clone was detected once. The genes are TRBV24-1 and TRBJ2-2; 7 nucleotides match TRBD1. This CDR3 has 14 residues. V lost 7 bases and J lost 0; bases outside the gene matches: 1. The germline V gene encodes CDR1 KGHDR and CDR2 SFDVKD. CDR3 in amino acids: CATSGQANTGELFF. DNA for the CDR3: TGTGCCACCAGCGGACAGGCGAACACCGGGGAGCTGTTTTTT.

The V call is TRBV6-5, the J call TRBJ2-1, with D possibly matching TRBD1 (6 bases). Germline loops: CDR1 MNHEY, CDR2 SVGAGI. V was clipped by 6 bases and J by 5 bases, with 14 bases between them. This CDR3 is 14 amino acids long. In DNA, the CDR3 is TGTGCCAGCAGCTCCGGGACAACTCACAATGAGCAGTTCTTC. Amino acid sequence: CASSSGTTHNEQFF.

The chain recombines TRBV5-1 with TRBJ2-3; 9 bases match TRBD2. V lost 3 bases and J lost 0; bases outside the gene matches: 11. CDR3 size: 18 residues. Germline CDR1 and CDR2: SGHRS and YFSETQ. The CDR3 DNA is TGCGCCAGCAGCTCATACCCGGGACTAGCTGCTAGCACAGATACGCAGTATTTT. It is translated as CASSSYPGLAASTDTQYF.

The rearrangement uses TRBV4-1 and TRBJ1-6; 9 bases line up with TRBD1. The CDR3 contains 18 residues. V lost 5 bases, J lost 3 bases, and 11 bases stayed unmatched. CDR1 and CDR2 from the germline V gene are MGHRA and YSYEKL. CDR3 region: CASSSFASTGGYNSPLHF. The CDR3 nucleotides read TGCGCCAGCAGCTCCTTTGCTTCGACAGGGGGCTATAATTCACCCCTCCACTTT.

The chain employs TRBV28 and TRBJ1-3; TRBD1 aligns across 11 bases. Germline V CDR1 and CDR2: MDHEN, SYDVKM. V gave up 4 bases and J gave up 4 bases; unmatched junction bases: 6. There are 16 residues in the CDR3. The CDR3 DNA reads as TGTGCCAGCAGTTCCGGGACAGGGGGGTTCGGAAACACCATATATTTT. Encoded protein: CASSSGTGGFGNTIYF. The full variable domain, its missing parts supplied by reference TRBV28 and TRBJ1-3, is DVKVTQSSRYLVKRTGEKVFLECVQDMDHENMFWYRQDPGLGLRLIYFSYDVKMKEKGDIPEGYSVSREKKERFSLILESASTNQTSMYLCASSSGTGGFGNTIYFGEGSWLTVV.

J is TRBJ1-2 and V is TRBV4-2; TRBD1 matches at 11 bases. The CDR3 consists of 14 residues. Per germline, CDR1 LGHNA and CDR2 YNFKEQ. V shed 5 bases and J 5 bases; nucleotides not matched to a gene: 4. The CDR3 spells CASSGQGAGYGYTF. The CDR3 DNA follows: TGTGCCAGCAGCGGACAGGGGGCAGGATATGGCTACACCTTC.